This TCR beta chain was recovered during a study of shared clonotypes between healthy human individuals. General observations from the study: Owing to a small donor count, the genetic and exposure-history diversity represented was limited.

CD8 cells regarded as naive lacked CD45RO, were positively chosen for CCR7, and omitted terminally differentiated effector memory CD45RA+ cells. TCRdb keeps only in-frame clones here, not all; method: immunoSEQ multiplex PCR. The sample has roughly 2 million clones; roughly 94% are singletons. CDR1 and CDR2 (germline): MNHEY, SMNVEV (reference sequence). V dropped 4 bases and J dropped 4; count of bases not matched to a gene: 5. The CDR3 runs 15 residues. For this clone: What it recognizes is unknown.

The sample was naive CD8+ T cells sorted from blood. This chain joins TRBV27 and TRBJ2-7; TRBD1 agrees at 12 bases. The receptor was derived from a man between 18 and 29 years old in good health. CDR3 amino acids: CASSSGTGGLYEQYF. Here the CDR3 DNA reads TGTGCCAGCAGTTCCGGGACAGGGGGCTTATACGAGCAGTACTTC.